The clone carrying this TCR beta chain showed up just a few times. What it binds is not known. The sample comes from a study of cytomegalovirus exposure and HLA in healthy donors. General observations from the study: A prior analysis recorded that most TCR beta V segments were productive about 87% or about 30% of the time. Altogether, some 160 TCR beta chains were recorded as cytomegalovirus-associated. Indistinguishable V segments, including TRBV6-2 and TRBV6-3, were excluded.

The CDR3 runs to 11 residues. Germline V gives CDR1 MNHNS, CDR2 SASEGT. Trimming took off 6 bases at V and 11 bases at J, with 13 bases between the two ends. Use of 60 Vbeta and 13 Jbeta primers characterized the PCR. Per the study methods: Roughly 80 million unique TCR beta chains, about 12 million shared, were counted in a later analysis. Measured with immunoSEQ multiplex PCR; TCRdb has only the in-frame clones, and not every one. The DNA was the basis for D and trimming; V, J and clone size are from that table. The sample records around 140,000 clones, around 9% being singletons. The genes are TRBV6-1 and TRBJ2-5, with D maybe TRBD2 (5 bases). Sample: PBMCs. This clonotype was obtained from a woman aged 40 to 50 in good health and CMV-seropositive. The CDR3 DNA is TGTGCCAGCAGGGGAGCGGCGGTGCAGTACTTC. This sequence encodes CASRGAAVQYF.